This section outlines one T cell receptor (beta chain) sequence together with its context. Its antigen is unknown. A read error is possible here, since a much larger clone lies one base away. The TCR beta library used iRepertoire HTBI primers with Arm-PCR amplification of CDR3. TCRdb reprocessed the multiplex PCR reads with MiXCR, giving one entry per CDR3 protein. The sample carries about 620,000 distinct CDR3 sequences, roughly 15% recorded once. The CDR3 sequence is 17 residues long. CDR1 and CDR2 from the germline V gene are MDHEN and SYDVKM. Losses at the gene ends were 3 bases for V and 7 bases for J; bases not matched to a gene: 11. This sample is drawn from a study of regulatory T cells in long-lasting Graves disease. Study results and limitations: The study found lower TCR diversity in persistent Graves' patients than in newly diagnosed ones. There were preferences for TRBV28, TRBJ1-2 and TRBJ2-5 in persistent disease. Sharing of public clonotypes was greater in persistent patients (roughly 2,900) than in new patients (about 970).

The time point denotes: newly diagnosed GD, antithyroid drugs for less than 3 months. RNA isolated from PBMCs was used to make the TCR library. These sequences were also reported in another study, on T cells in Graves' hyperthyroidism and ophthalmopathy. That investigation notes: In the first-round RT-PCR of the TCR CDR3, the HTBI primer set was used.

The source was peripheral blood mononuclear cells (PBMCs), collected at new diagnosis, from a patient treated with antithyroid drugs. The gene calls are TRBV28 and TRBJ2-7, with 14 bases identical to TRBD2. This sequence was found in a woman in her 30s with Graves disease. CDR3 region: CASSFERLAGGPSEQYF. As DNA, the CDR3 is TGTGCCAGCAGTTTCGAAAGACTAGCGGGAGGGCCCAGTGAGCAGTACTTC.